The 3 T cell receptor beta chains below come from one sample, sequenced in a study of technical replicates of blood from four donors (dated by TCRdb to about 2017). Receptor libraries were prepared by the immunoSEQ multiplex PCR assay. This is the immuneACCESS table as TCRdb keeps it, with only in-frame sequences that have V and J called. A part of the clones is gone; compared with another copy, unresolved V genes explain less than half, and the rest is unexplained. A total of 95,000 to 100,000 clones appear in this sample, roughly 95% of them only once. In total, the top ten clones hold approximately 0.21% of the sample. Sequenced material: T cells isolated from PBMCs. These receptors were obtained from a human donor in good health.

The chain is built from TRBV10-3 and TRBJ2-2, with TRBD2 matching 7 bases. The germline V gene encodes CDR1 ENHRY and CDR2 SYGVKD. V was clipped by 11 bases and J by 5 bases; unmatched bases: 14. CDR3 size: 15 residues. The CDR3, as DNA: TGTGCCTCACAAGGGGCGGGAGTAGGAACCGGGGAGCTGTTTTTT. Protein: CASQGAGVGTGELFF.

The chain links TRBV27 to TRBJ2-7; TRBD1 matches at 10 bases. CDR3 length: 17 amino acids. The junction had 13 bases not matched to a gene; V was cut back by 6 bases and J by 2 bases. Germline V lookup: CDR1 MNHEY, CDR2 SMNVEV (reference sequence). CDR3 loop: CASSPPNWDRGTYEQYF. The CDR3 DNA is TGTGCCAGCAGCCCACCAAACTGGGACAGGGGCACCTACGAGCAGTACTTC.

This clone was counted once. This chain links TRBV21-1 with TRBJ2-3; the table's D call TRBD1 went unverified against the DNA. TRBV21-1 is a documented pseudogene. CDR3 length: 15 residues. The CDR3 nucleotides are TGTGCCAGCAGCAAAGAGAATCAGGGCACAGATACGCAGTATTTT. This codes for CASSKENQGTDTQYF.